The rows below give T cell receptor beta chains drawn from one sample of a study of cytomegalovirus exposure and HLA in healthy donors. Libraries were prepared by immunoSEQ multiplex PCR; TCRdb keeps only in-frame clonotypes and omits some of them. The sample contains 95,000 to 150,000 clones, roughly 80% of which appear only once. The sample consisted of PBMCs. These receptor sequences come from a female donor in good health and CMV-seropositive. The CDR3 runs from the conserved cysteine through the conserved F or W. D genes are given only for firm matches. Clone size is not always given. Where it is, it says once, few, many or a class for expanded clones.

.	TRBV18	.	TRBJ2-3	TGTGCCAGCTCACCCCTAAGCACAGATACGCAGTATTTT	CASSPLSTDTQYF
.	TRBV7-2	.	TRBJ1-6	TGTGCCAGCAGCCTGACGGGGGACAATTCACCCCTCCACTTT	CASSLTGDNSPLHF
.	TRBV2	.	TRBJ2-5	TGTGCCAGCAGTGTAACAGGTCAAGAGACCCAGTACTTC	CASSVTGQETQYF
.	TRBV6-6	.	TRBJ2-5	TGTGCCAGCAGTACTAGGTCCACGGAGACCCAGTACTTC	CASSTRSTETQYF
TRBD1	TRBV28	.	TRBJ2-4	TGTGCCAGCAGCCGGACAGGGAGCAAAAACATTCAGTACTTC	CASSRTGSKNIQYF
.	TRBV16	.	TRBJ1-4	TGTGCCAGCAGCCCTCGCCTGGGCAGCCCTAATGAAAAACTGTTTTTT	CASSPRLGSPNEKLFF
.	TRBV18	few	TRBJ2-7	TGTGCCAGCTCACCCGATGACAGCTTGGAGCAGTACTTC	CASSPDDSLEQYF
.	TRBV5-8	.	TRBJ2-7	TGTGCCAGCACTATAGCGTCTGTCACCTACGAGCAGTACTTC	CASTIASVTYEQYF
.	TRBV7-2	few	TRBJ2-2	TGTGCCAGCAGCCTAATTGCGGCGGGGACCGGGGAGCTGTTTTTT	CASSLIAAGTGELFF
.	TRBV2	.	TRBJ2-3	TGTGCCAGCAGTCAGCGGACAGATACGCAGTATTTT	CASSQRTDTQYF
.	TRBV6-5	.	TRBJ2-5	TGTGCCAGCAGTTACTTTCTTGGGCTTGGAGAGACCCAGTACTTC	CASSYFLGLGETQYF
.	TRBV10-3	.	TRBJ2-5	TGTGCCATCAGTACTCCAGGGATAGGGGAGACCCAGTACTTC	CAISTPGIGETQYF
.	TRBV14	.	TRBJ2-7	TGTGCCAGCAGCCTTGGGACAAACTACGAGCAGTACTTC	CASSLGTNYEQYF
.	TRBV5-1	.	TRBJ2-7	TGCGCCAGCAGCTACAGGGAGACAACTGCCTACGAGCAGTACTTC	CASSYRETTAYEQYF
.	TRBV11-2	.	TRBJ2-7	TGTGCCAGCAGCTTAGATGGCGCAGGTATGTTCTACGAGCAGTACTTC	CASSLDGAGMFYEQYF
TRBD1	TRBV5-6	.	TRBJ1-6	TGTGCCAGCAGCAGGGACAGGGGTTCCTATAATTCACCCCTCCACTTT	CASSRDRGSYNSPLHF
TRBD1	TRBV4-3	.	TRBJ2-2	TGCGCCAGCAGCCAGCAGAGTGCCCACAGGGGGCGCGGGGAGCTGTTTTTT	CASSQQSAHRGRGELFF
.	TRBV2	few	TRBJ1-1	TGTGCCAGCAGTGAGCAGAGGGCAAACACTGAAGCTTTCTTT	CASSEQRANTEAFF
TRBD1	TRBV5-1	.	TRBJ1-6	TGCGCCAGCAGCGAGACGACAGGGGTTCAAGCTAATTCACCCCTCCACTTT	CASSETTGVQANSPLHF
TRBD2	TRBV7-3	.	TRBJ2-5	TGTGCCAGCAGCTTAGGGCCCCAGCGGGGGGGGGAGACCCAGTACTTC	CASSLGPQRGGETQYF
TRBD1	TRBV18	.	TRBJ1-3	TGTGCCAGCTCACCGACAGGGACCTCTGGAAACACCATATATTTT	CASSPTGTSGNTIYF
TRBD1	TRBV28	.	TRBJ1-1	TGTGCCAGCAGTCCTATCCTCGGGACAGAGAACACTGAAGCTTTCTTT	CASSPILGTENTEAFF
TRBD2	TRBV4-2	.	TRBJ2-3	TGTGCCAGCAGCCAAGAATTTGGCGGGGGGACAGATACGCAGTATTTT	CASSQEFGGGTDTQYF
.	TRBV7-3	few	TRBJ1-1	TGTGCCAGCAGCTCACTCCAGGGGTACACTGAAGCTTTCTTT	CASSSLQGYTEAFF
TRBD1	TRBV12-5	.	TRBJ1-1	TGTGCTAGTGGTTTCGGGGACAGCAACACTGAAGCTTTCTTT	CASGFGDSNTEAFF
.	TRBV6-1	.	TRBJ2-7	TGTGCCAGCAGTCCCCCAGCGGTGACCTACGAGCAGTACTTC	CASSPPAVTYEQYF
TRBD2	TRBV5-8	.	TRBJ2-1	TGTGCCAGCAGCTTGGCCGTCAGGACTAGCGGGGGGCGCAATGAGCAGTTCTTC	CASSLAVRTSGGRNEQFF
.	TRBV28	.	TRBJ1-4	TGTGCCAGCAGTTTATGGGGCGACGAAAAACTGTTTTTT	CASSLWGDEKLFF
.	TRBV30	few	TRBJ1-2	TGTGCCTGGAGTCCTAGTCCCGGGACAAGGGGCTACACCTTC	CAWSPSPGTRGYTF
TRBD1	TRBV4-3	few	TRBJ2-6	TGCGCCAGCAGCCAAGACGGACAGGGATTGCCTGGGGCCAACGTCCTGACTTTC	CASSQDGQGLPGANVLTF
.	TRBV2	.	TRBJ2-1	TGTGCCACACAAGGATTGGACAGACCGACTCCCTACAATGAGCAGTTCTTC	CATQGLDRPTPYNEQFF
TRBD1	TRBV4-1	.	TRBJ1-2	TGCGCCAGCAGCCCGGGACAGGCCTTTAACTATGGCTACACCTTC	CASSPGQAFNYGYTF
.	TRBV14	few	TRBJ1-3	TGTGCCAGCAGCCAGCCCATTAACCCAGGTGGAAACACCATATATTTT	CASSQPINPGGNTIYF
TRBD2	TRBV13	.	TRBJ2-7	TGTGCCAGCAGCTTAGGGCTAGCGGGGGGGCCGAGCTACGAGCAGTACTTC	CASSLGLAGGPSYEQYF
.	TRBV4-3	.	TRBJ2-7	TGCGCCAGCAGCCAAACGCCCAGGGGATCCTACGAGCAGTACTTC	CASSQTPRGSYEQYF
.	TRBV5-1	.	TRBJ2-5	TGCGCCAGCAGGGACAGAGACTACCAAGAGACCCAGTACTTC	CASRDRDYQETQYF
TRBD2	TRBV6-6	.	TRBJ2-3	TGTGCCAGCAGTTACTCTGGGGGGGAAGATACGCAGTATTTT	CASSYSGGEDTQYF
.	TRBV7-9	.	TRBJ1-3	TGTGCCAGCACCCAAAAGGAGGGTTCTTACTCTGGAAACACCATATATTTT	CASTQKEGSYSGNTIYF
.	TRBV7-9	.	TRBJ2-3	TGTGCCGGCTCGGCGGCTAGCACAGATACGCAGTATTTT	CAGSAASTDTQYF
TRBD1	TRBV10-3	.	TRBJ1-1	TGTGCCATCAGTGAGCTCCGGACAGGGGCCACTGAAGCTTTCTTT	CAISELRTGATEAFF
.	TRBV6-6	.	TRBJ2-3	TGTGCCAGCAGGAGGGATCTCACAGATACGCAGTATTTT	CASRRDLTDTQYF
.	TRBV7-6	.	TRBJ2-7	TGTGCCAGCAGCTTGGGAGTAAACCCCTACGAGCAGTACTTC	CASSLGVNPYEQYF
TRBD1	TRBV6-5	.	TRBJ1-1	TGTGCCAGCAGTTACTCGGGGGTACAGGGGAGAACTGAAGCTTTCTTT	CASSYSGVQGRTEAFF
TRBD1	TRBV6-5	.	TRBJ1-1	TGTGCCAGCAGAGCTCCAGGGGGCGAGGGCACTGAAGCTTTCTTT	CASRAPGGEGTEAFF
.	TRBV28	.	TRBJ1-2	TGTGCCAGCAGAGAGGAAATCGGCTACACCTTC	CASREEIGYTF
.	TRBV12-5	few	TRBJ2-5	TGTGCTAGTGGTTTGTCAGGGGGGGAGACCCAGTACTTC	CASGLSGGETQYF
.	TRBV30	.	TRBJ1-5	TGTGCCTGGGACGGACAGTATAGCAATCAGCCCCAGCATTTT	CAWDGQYSNQPQHF
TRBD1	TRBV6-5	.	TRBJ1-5	TGTGCCAGCAGTTCCCGGACAGGGAATCAGCCCCAGCATTTT	CASSSRTGNQPQHF
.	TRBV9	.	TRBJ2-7	TGTGCCAGCGCCTCCGGTATAGGGGCCGAGTGGGAGCAGTACTTC	CASASGIGAEWEQYF
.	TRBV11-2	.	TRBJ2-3	TGTGCCAGCAGCTTAGGCGGTGATACGCAGTATTTT	CASSLGGDTQYF